What follows is one T cell receptor (beta chain) and its context. Its antigen is unknown. The data stem from a study of cytomegalovirus exposure and HLA in healthy donors. CDR3 length equals 14 residues. Trimming removed 6 bases from V and 4 bases from J; junction bases left unmatched: 5. In germline, CDR1 is MNHEY, CDR2 SVGAGI. PCR used 60 Vbeta primers and 13 Jbeta primers. The protocol was immunoSEQ multiplex PCR, while the TCRdb copy is restricted to in-frame clones and leaves out a portion. Among some 150,000 clones listed, more than 70% were seen once. General study results and limits: Most subjects had HLA-A and HLA-B alleles reportedly predicted accurately by TCR beta sequences.

The clonotype originates from a man in his fifties in good health and CMV-seronegative. The sequencing input was PBMCs. This chain joins TRBV6-5 and TRBJ1-1; 10 positions match TRBD1. CDR3 sequence (DNA): TGTGCCAGCAGGGTGACAGGGGGCTTCACTGAAGCTTTCTTT. This sequence encodes CASRVTGGFTEAFF.